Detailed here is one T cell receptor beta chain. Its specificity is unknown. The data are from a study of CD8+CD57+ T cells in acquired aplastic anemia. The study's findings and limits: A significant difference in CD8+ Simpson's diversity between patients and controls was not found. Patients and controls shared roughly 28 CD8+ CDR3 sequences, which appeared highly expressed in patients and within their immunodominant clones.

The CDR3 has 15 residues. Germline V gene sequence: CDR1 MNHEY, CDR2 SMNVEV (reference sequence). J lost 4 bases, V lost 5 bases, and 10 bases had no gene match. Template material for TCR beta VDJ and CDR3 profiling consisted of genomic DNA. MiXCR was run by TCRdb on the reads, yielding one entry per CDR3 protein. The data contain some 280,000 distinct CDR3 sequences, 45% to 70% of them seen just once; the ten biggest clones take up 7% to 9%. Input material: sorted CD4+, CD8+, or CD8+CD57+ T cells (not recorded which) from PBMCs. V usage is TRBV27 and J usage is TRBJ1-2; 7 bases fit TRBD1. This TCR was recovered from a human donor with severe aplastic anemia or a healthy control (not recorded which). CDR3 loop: CASSADRVVGYGYTF. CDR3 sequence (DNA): TGTGCCAGCAGTGCCGACAGGGTAGTAGGCTATGGCTACACCTTC.